Listed below are T cell receptor beta chains from one sample, sequenced in a study of cytomegalovirus exposure and HLA in healthy donors. Clones were sequenced by immunoSEQ multiplex PCR, and TCRdb holds only the in-frame ones, with some missing. The sample gives 85,000 to 130,000 clones, about 77% of which show up once; 4.8% is in the top ten. The sequencing sample was made of PBMCs. The source of these receptors is a woman under 30 in good health and CMV-seropositive. CDR3s include the opening cysteine and the closing phenylalanine or tryptophan. D genes are given only for firm matches. Clone size is given for some rows only: seen once, a few or many times, or a class if the clone is expanded.

J | V | size | D | CDR3 | DNA
TRBJ2-1 | TRBV5-4 | many | TRBD1 | CASSLEGRGSYNEQFF | TGTGCCAGCAGCTTGGAGGGCAGGGGGAGCTACAATGAGCAGTTCTTC
TRBJ1-2 | TRBV14 | - | - | CASDRLTGKGDGYTF | TGTGCCAGCGACCGGCTTACAGGGAAGGGCGATGGCTACACCTTC
TRBJ2-7 | TRBV6-1 | - | - | CASSLLSGNYEQYF | TGTGCCAGCAGTCTCCTGTCAGGGAACTACGAGCAGTACTTC
TRBJ1-5 | TRBV19 | - | TRBD1 | CASSIGDRDNQPQHF | TGTGCCAGTAGTATAGGGGACAGGGACAATCAGCCCCAGCATTTT
TRBJ2-1 | TRBV7-9 | - | TRBD2 | CASSLVAGGPLNEQFF | TGTGCCAGCAGCTTAGTAGCGGGAGGGCCGCTCAATGAGCAGTTCTTC
TRBJ2-1 | TRBV5-4 | - | TRBD2 | CASHPGLAGGPSIAGQFF | TGTGCCAGTCACCCGGGACTAGCGGGAGGGCCTTCCATTGCGGGGCAGTTCTTC
TRBJ2-7 | TRBV6-1 | - | - | CASKSDWSSYEQYF | TGTGCCAGCAAATCTGACTGGAGCTCCTACGAGCAGTACTTC
TRBJ1-2 | TRBV7-9 | - | - | CASSSPENYGYTF | TGTGCCAGCAGCTCCCCGGAGAACTATGGCTACACCTTC
TRBJ1-4 | TRBV2 | - | - | CASSEDGLAKLFF | TGTGCCAGCAGTGAAGACGGATTAGCAAAACTGTTTTTT
TRBJ2-3 | TRBV28 | few | TRBD2 | CASSLKLAADTQYF | TGTGCCAGCAGCCTGAAACTAGCGGCGGATACGCAGTATTTT
TRBJ2-7 | TRBV14 | - | - | CASSHYPGEHEQYF | TGTGCCAGCAGCCATTATCCAGGGGAACACGAGCAGTACTTC
TRBJ2-3 | TRBV6-6 | - | TRBD2 | CASRVSGSESDTQYF | TGTGCCAGCAGGGTGAGCGGGAGTGAATCCGATACGCAGTATTTT
TRBJ1-2 | TRBV28 | few | - | CASTSDINGYTF | TGTGCCAGCACTTCAGATATAAACGGCTACACCTTC
TRBJ2-3 | TRBV7-2 | - | - | CASSLGVRTDTQYF | TGTGCCAGCAGCTTGGGAGTTCGCACAGATACGCAGTATTTT
TRBJ2-3 | TRBV27 | - | TRBD2 | CASSPAGGPDTQYF | TGTGCCAGCAGTCCAGCGGGAGGGCCAGATACGCAGTATTTT
TRBJ2-7 | TRBV6-5 | - | TRBD1 | CASSYSISTGGEQYF | TGTGCCAGCAGTTACTCGATCTCGACAGGGGGCGAGCAGTACTTC
TRBJ1-5 | TRBV11-2 | - | - | CASSLEHSNQPQHF | TGTGCCAGCAGCCTTGAACATAGCAATCAGCCCCAGCATTTT
TRBJ2-6 | TRBV4-3 | - | - | CASSQDRSSGANVLTF | TGCGCCAGCAGCCAAGACAGGTCCTCTGGGGCCAACGTCCTGACTTTC
TRBJ2-2 | TRBV4-3 | few | - | CASSQDRGTGELFF | TGCGCCAGCAGCCAGGACCGGGGAACCGGGGAGCTGTTTTTT
TRBJ2-7 | TRBV11-2 | - | - | CASSPQAQHEQYF | TGTGCCAGCAGCCCCCAGGCACAGCACGAGCAGTACTTC
TRBJ2-2 | TRBV4-1 | - | TRBD2 | CASSQVGGRAPRVGGELFF | TGCGCCAGCAGCCAAGTCGGCGGGAGGGCCCCGCGAGTAGGCGGGGAGCTGTTTTTT
TRBJ2-6 | TRBV5-1 | - | TRBD1 | CASSLNTGGTGANVLTF | TGCGCCAGCAGCTTAAATACAGGGGGCACTGGGGCCAACGTCCTGACTTTC
TRBJ1-5 | TRBV29-1 | - | TRBD1 | CSVGQGEGQPQHF | TGCAGCGTGGGACAGGGAGAAGGTCAGCCCCAGCATTTT
TRBJ2-7 | TRBV28 | few | - | CASSQVLYEQYF | TGTGCCAGCAGTCAGGTCCTCTACGAGCAGTACTTC
TRBJ1-2 | TRBV7-2 | - | - | CASSTQVAPDYGYTF | TGTGCCAGCAGCACACAGGTAGCCCCCGACTATGGCTACACCTTC
TRBJ2-7 | TRBV2 | few | TRBD2 | CASRLAGGPGPYEQYF | TGTGCCAGCAGGCTAGCGGGAGGGCCGGGACCCTACGAGCAGTACTTC
TRBJ2-3 | TRBV18 | once | - | CASSPSWFADTQYF | TGTGCCAGCTCACCAAGCTGGTTTGCAGATACGCAGTATTTT
TRBJ2-1 | TRBV29-1 | once | - | CSVEVQTFYNEQFF | TGCAGCGTTGAAGTCCAGACTTTCTACAATGAGCAGTTCTTC
TRBJ1-5 | TRBV6-1 | once | - | CASSEEGGQGHQPQHF | TGTGCCAGCAGTGAAGAAGGTGGTCAGGGCCATCAGCCCCAGCATTTT
TRBJ1-4 | TRBV6-5 | - | - | CASRLATGANEKLFF | TGTGCCAGCAGATTAGCGACAGGAGCTAATGAAAAACTGTTTTTT
TRBJ1-5 | TRBV19 | few | - | CASSRNSNQPQHF | TGTGCCAGTAGTAGAAATAGTAATCAGCCCCAGCATTTT
TRBJ1-2 | TRBV11-2 | - | - | CASKPLLGPANYGYTF | TGTGCCAGCAAACCCCTCTTGGGGCCCGCTAACTATGGCTACACCTTC
TRBJ1-2 | TRBV19 | - | - | CASTPGTTHYGYTF | TGTGCCAGTACCCCCGGGACAACTCACTATGGCTACACCTTC
TRBJ2-5 | TRBV30 | once | TRBD1 | CASGTGGTQYF | TGTGCCTCGGGGACAGGAGGGACCCAGTACTTC
TRBJ2-1 | TRBV11-2 | - | TRBD2 | CASRPSLAGVVYEQFF | TGTGCCAGCAGACCCTCCCTAGCGGGAGTCGTATATGAGCAGTTCTTC
TRBJ2-3 | TRBV11-3 | - | TRBD2 | CASSASGRDTDTQYF | TGTGCCAGCAGCGCTAGCGGGAGGGACACAGATACGCAGTATTTT
TRBJ1-1 | TRBV19 | - | - | CASSTQVTNTEAFF | TGTGCCAGTAGTACTCAGGTGACGAACACTGAAGCTTTCTTT
TRBJ2-2 | TRBV4-2 | - | - | CASSHYPTGGGNTGELFF | TGTGCCAGCAGCCACTATCCGACAGGAGGAGGGAACACCGGGGAGCTGTTTTTT
TRBJ1-5 | TRBV28 | - | - | CASSLLIRLSNQPQHF | TGTGCCAGCAGTCTCCTGATCCGACTTAGCAATCAGCCCCAGCATTTT
TRBJ2-7 | TRBV27 | - | TRBD1 | CASSPLIGTGTYEQYF | TGTGCCAGCAGTCCTCTCATCGGGACAGGCACCTACGAGCAGTACTTC
TRBJ2-2 | TRBV27 | - | - | CASSFAQATGELFF | TGTGCCAGCAGTTTCGCCCAGGCGACCGGGGAGCTGTTTTTT
TRBJ2-7 | TRBV30 | - | TRBD1 | CAWRITGGSYEQYF | TGTGCCTGGAGAATTACAGGGGGCTCCTACGAGCAGTACTTC
TRBJ2-1 | TRBV7-9 | - | - | CASSLGQNNEQFF | TGTGCCAGCAGCTTAGGACAGAACAATGAGCAGTTCTTC
TRBJ2-3 | TRBV7-2 | few | TRBD2 | CASSRLAGGGTDTQYF | TGTGCCAGCAGCCGGTTAGCGGGAGGTGGTACAGATACGCAGTATTTT
TRBJ1-2 | TRBV6-5 | - | - | CASSYSRGGYTF | TGTGCCAGCAGTTACTCCAGGGGTGGCTACACCTTC
TRBJ2-1 | TRBV14 | - | TRBD2 | CASSRWGGRYNEQFF | TGTGCCAGCAGCCGTTGGGGCGGGAGGTACAATGAGCAGTTCTTC
TRBJ2-2 | TRBV7-6 | once | - | CASSLGSANTGELFF | TGTGCCAGCAGCTTAGGGTCAGCGAACACCGGGGAGCTGTTTTTT
TRBJ1-2 | TRBV19 | - | TRBD1 | CASRRTGGSYGYTF | TGTGCCAGTAGACGGACAGGGGGGTCTTATGGCTACACCTTC
TRBJ1-5 | TRBV5-1 | - | - | CASSLGASNQPQHF | TGCGCCAGCAGCTTGGGGGCAAGCAATCAGCCCCAGCATTTT
TRBJ2-1 | TRBV5-1 | - | TRBD1 | CASSTGQGAGNEQFF | TGCGCCAGCAGCACTGGACAGGGGGCGGGCAATGAGCAGTTCTTC
TRBJ2-3 | TRBV11-1 | - | TRBD2 | CASSTAGEGTDTQYF | TGTGCCAGCAGTACAGCGGGAGAGGGCACAGATACGCAGTATTTT
TRBJ2-5 | TRBV7-2 | - | TRBD2 | CASSPNLAGETQYF | TGTGCCAGCAGCCCAAATCTAGCGGGAGAGACCCAGTACTTC
TRBJ1-1 | TRBV6-5 | few | TRBD1 | CASSYSGQGELAAFF | TGTGCCAGCAGTTACTCGGGACAGGGGGAGCTTGCAGCTTTCTTT
TRBJ2-7 | TRBV5-1 | few | - | CASSFAGLYEQYF | TGCGCCAGCAGCTTTGCAGGGCTATACGAGCAGTACTTC